The clone carrying this T cell receptor (beta chain) was counted ten times or more. Stable Graves' hyperthyroidism denoted no ophthalmopathy progression over 18 months. Lactation, pregnancy, other autoimmune disease or uncontrolled infection excluded patients. Trimming cost V 1 base and J 3 bases, with 3 bases left between them. The CDR3 contains 12 residues. The germline V gene encodes CDR1 SEHNR and CDR2 FQNEAQ (reference sequence). RNA transcripts provided the source from which TCR beta CDR3 regions were amplified. First-round RT-PCR of the TCR CDR3 relied on the HTBI primer set. TCRdb reprocessed the multiplex PCR reads via MiXCR and lists one record per CDR3 protein. The sample includes approximately 700,000 distinct CDR3 sequences, roughly 15% of them seen just once. The data were obtained in a study of T cells in Graves' hyperthyroidism and ophthalmopathy.

Sequencing input: blood. This clonotype originated in a man aged 18-30 years with Graves' hyperthyroidism. The gene calls are TRBV7-9 and TRBJ1-1; D is uncertain. The CDR3 region is CASSLDDTEAFF. CDR3 coding DNA: TGTGCCAGCAGCTTAGACGACACTGAAGCTTTCTTT.